These 22 T cell receptor beta chains were all obtained from the same sample, sequenced in a study of spatial heterogeneity in lung cancer. The time point here: blood at routine non-recurrence follow-up after resection. One entry per CDR3 protein results from TCRdb running MiXCR on the 5' RACE reads. The data contain about 43,000 distinct CDR3 sequences, under 25% of them singletons. Sequences were derived from PBMCs, sampled at follow-up. These receptors came from a female donor with early-stage non-small cell lung cancer.

V gene TRBV7-3 combines with J gene TRBJ2-2; weak D call: TRBD1 (6 bases). From germline, CDR1 is SGHTA and CDR2 FQGTGA. The germline V and J ends were trimmed by 2 bases and 3 bases, with 10 bases remaining between them. This CDR3 region has 15 residues. The CDR3: CASSLGGGYTGELFF. The CDR3 DNA sequence: TGTGCCAGCAGCTTAGGGGGCGGATACACCGGGGAGCTGTTTTTT.

This clonotype appeared a few times. The V gene is TRBV28, the J gene TRBJ2-7, with D uncertain. CDR3 length equals 13 residues. Trimming cost V 3 bases and J 2 bases, with 8 bases left between them. Germline V CDR1 and CDR2: MDHEN, SYDVKM. The CDR3 spells CASSFPLPYEQYF. CDR3 sequence (DNA): TGTGCCAGCAGTTTCCCGCTACCCTACGAGCAGTACTTC.

The V call is TRBV18, the J call TRBJ1-3; D unresolved. In germline, CDR1 is KGHSH, CDR2 LQKENI. Between the trimmed V and J ends, which lost 3 bases and 0 bases, there was a span of 9 bases. This CDR3 spans 15 amino acids. The CDR3 sequence: CASSPDIGSGNTIYF. The CDR3 coding sequence is TGTGCCAGCTCACCCGACATCGGCTCTGGAAACACCATATATTTT.

This clonotype is categorized as medium-sized. The rearrangement uses TRBV10-3 and TRBJ2-3, with TRBD2 matching 13 bases. There are 15 residues in the CDR3. V was pared by 10 bases and J by 2 bases, with 6 bases of the junction left unmatched. CDR1 is ENHRY, CDR2 SYGVKD, per germline. The CDR3 DNA reads as TGTGCCAGCCGGACTAGCGGGGGCTCCACAGATACGCAGTATTTT. Translating it yields CASRTSGGSTDTQYF.

The chain carries TRBV10-1 and TRBJ1-1; 8 nucleotides line up with TRBD1. J was trimmed by 4 bases and V by 6 bases; bases with no gene match: 4. Germline V gene data show CDR1 as WNHNN and CDR2 as SYGVQD (reference sequence). This CDR3 is 13 amino acids long. The CDR3 loop is CASSRGPGTEAFF. As DNA, the CDR3 is TGCGCCAGCAGCAGGGGGCCGGGCACTGAAGCTTTCTTT.

This clonotype was detected ten times or more. V is TRBV12-3 or TRBV12-4 and J is TRBJ1-2; TRBD1 might be the D (5 bases). There are 14 residues in the CDR3. Trimming stripped 2 bases from V and 8 bases from J, with 15 bases between. The CDR3 DNA reads TGTGCCAGCAGTTTACAACTGGGACGTGTAGGCTACACCTTC. As protein: CASSLQLGRVGYTF.

In its sample, this clonotype was seen a few times. DNA for the CDR3: TGTGCCAGCAGAGGGGTAGGGGGGGCACGCTCTGGAAACACCATATATTTT. Translated, it gives CASRGVGGARSGNTIYF. The chain joins TRBV7-8 to TRBJ1-3, with D maybe TRBD1 (6 bases). Deletions cut 6 bases from V and 0 bases from J, with 18 bases between. Germline CDR1 SGHVS, CDR2 FQNEAQ. CDR3 length equals 17 residues. Supplemented by reference TRBV7-8 and TRBJ1-3, the full variable domain reads GAGVSQSPRYKVAKRGQDVALRCDPISGHVSLFWYQQALGQGPEFLTYFQNEAQLDKSGLPSDRFFAERPEGSVSTLKIQRTQQEDSAVYLCASRGVGGARSGNTIYFGEGSWLTVV.

This chain links TRBV5-1 with TRBJ2-1; D may correspond to TRBD1 or TRBD2 (5 bases each). Germline assignment: CDR1 SGHRS and CDR2 YFSETQ. V lost 5 bases to trimming and J lost 4 bases, with 10 bases between them. CDR3 length: 13 amino acids. The DNA of the CDR3 is TGCGCCAGCAGGAGAGGGGAGTACAATGAGCAGTTCTTC. Protein product: CASRRGEYNEQFF.

The chain uses TRBV30 and TRBJ2-1; TRBD1 is a possible D gene (6 bases). The germline CDR1 and CDR2 sequences are GTSNPN and SVGIG (reference sequence). This CDR3 spans 13 amino acids. V was shortened by 5 bases and J by 4 bases, with 12 bases between the two germline ends. The CDR3 DNA reads TGTGCCTGGCAAAGAGGGGGTTACAATGAGCAGTTCTTC. Encoded protein: CAWQRGGYNEQFF.

About this clonotype: An end of the junction does not agree with germline; a read error may underlie this. As DNA, the CDR3 is TGTGCCAGCAGCCAAGTGTTAGGGAAGAATTCAGCCCTCCACTTT. Translated, it gives CASSQVLGKNSALHF. The V gene is TRBV4-2, the J gene TRBJ1-6; no firm D call. CDR1 is LGHNA, CDR2 YNFKEQ, per germline. This CDR3 is built from 15 residues.

The rearrangement links TRBV7-9 to TRBJ2-5; a possible D gene is TRBD2 (7 bases). Trimming shortened V by 5 bases and J by 4 bases, and 20 bases separated the two germline ends. Germline V lookup: CDR1 SEHNR, CDR2 FQNEAQ (reference sequence). This CDR3 is 16 amino acids long. The CDR3 DNA sequence: TGTGCCAGCAGCCCCACCGGCGGGAGAGGGGGAGAGACCCAGTACTTC. Its translation: CASSPTGGRGGETQYF. Together with reference TRBV7-9 and TRBJ2-5, the CDR3 gives the full variable domain: DTGVSQNPRHKITKRGQNVTFRCDPISEHNRLYWYRQTLGQGPEFLTYFQNEAQLEKSRLLSDRFSAERPKGSFSTLEIQRTEQGDSAMYLCASSPTGGRGGETQYFGPGTRLLVL.

At least ten counts were recorded for this clonotype. As DNA, the CDR3 is TGCAGTGCTCCCCCCGCTAGCACAGATACGCAGTATTTT. Its protein is CSAPPASTDTQYF. V is TRBV20-1 and J is TRBJ2-3; D gene ambiguous. Trimming stripped 5 bases from V and 0 bases from J, with 9 bases between. There are 13 residues in the CDR3. Germline CDR1 reads DFQATT; CDR2 reads SNEGSKA (reference sequence).

This clonotype was observed a few times. The V and J genes are TRBV5-1 and TRBJ2-1; the D gene is possibly TRBD2 (5 bases). V lost 4 bases to trimming and J lost 5 bases, with 16 bases between them. This CDR3 spans 15 amino acids. Per the germline V gene, CDR1 is SGHRS and CDR2 is YFSETQ. Written as DNA, the CDR3 is TGCGCCAGCAGCGAGGGTGGGAGCATAGACAATGAGCAGTTCTTC. Residues: CASSEGGSIDNEQFF.

This clonotype has only a few counts. The chain uses TRBV7-9 and TRBJ2-1, with a possible D match to TRBD2 (6 bases). The CDR3 loop spans 15 amino acids. Deletions cut 7 bases from V and 4 bases from J, with 17 bases between. The germline CDR1 and CDR2 sequences are SEHNR and FQNEAQ (reference sequence). This CDR3 reads CASTNSQAGYNEQFF. The CDR3 DNA reads as TGTGCCAGCACCAATTCCCAGGCGGGGTACAATGAGCAGTTCTTC.

The gene calls are TRBV20-1 and TRBJ1-1; D remains ambiguous. CDR3 length: 13 amino acids. Per the germline V gene, CDR1 is DFQATT and CDR2 is SNEGSKA (reference sequence). V was clipped by 3 bases and J by 1 base, with 9 bases between them. This chain's CDR3 is CSARVNQNTEAFF. The CDR3 region has the DNA TGCAGTGCTAGGGTTAATCAGAACACTGAAGCTTTCTTT.

The rearrangement links TRBV5-4 to TRBJ2-1, with 7 nucleotides matching TRBD2. CDR1 and CDR2 from the germline V gene are SGHNT and YYREEE (reference sequence). With V trimmed by 0 bases and J by 0 bases, 6 bases remained unmatched. The CDR3 runs to 17 residues. CDR3 nucleotide sequence: TGTGCCAGCAGCTTGGATCCCACTAGCGACTCCTACAATGAGCAGTTCTTC. As protein: CASSLDPTSDSYNEQFF.

The gene calls are TRBV5-1 and TRBJ2-5; D gene ambiguous. V was shortened by 0 bases and J by 1 base, with 4 bases between the two germline ends. In germline, CDR1 is SGHRS, CDR2 YFSETQ. The CDR3 length is 13 residues. The CDR3 nucleotides read TGCGCCAGCAGCTTGGTCGGCCAAGAGACCCAGTACTTC. It encodes CASSLVGQETQYF.

This clonotype was detected only a few times. This sequence joins TRBV6-5 and TRBJ1-2; 7 positions agree with TRBD1. V dropped 4 bases and J dropped 4; count of bases not matched to a gene: 18. Germline CDR1 and CDR2: MNHEY and SVGAGI. The CDR3 consists of 18 residues. The CDR3 loop reads CASSSAEILQGLRYGYTF. In DNA form, the CDR3 reads TGTGCCAGCAGTTCAGCAGAGATACTACAGGGGCTGCGCTATGGCTACACCTTC.

This clonotype was detected only a few times. The chain uses TRBV20-1 and TRBJ2-7; TRBD2 matches at 12 bases. This CDR3 contains 14 residues. V lost 5 bases to trimming and J lost 8 bases; unmatched junction nucleotides: 10. Germline lookup yields CDR1 DFQATT and CDR2 SNEGSKA (reference sequence). The CDR3 DNA reads TGCAGTGCTTCCCCGGGACTAGCGGGCTTACAGCAGTACTTC. It encodes CSASPGLAGLQQYF.

This chain uses TRBV7-2 with TRBJ1-2; TRBD1 matches at 7 bases. The V and J ends lost 3 bases and 4 bases, in that order; junction bases with no gene match: 8. Per germline, CDR1 SGHTA and CDR2 FQGNSA. This CDR3 contains 15 residues. The CDR3 sequence is CASSLDRSLAYGYTF. CDR3 sequence (DNA): TGTGCCAGCAGCTTGGACAGGAGCCTCGCCTATGGCTACACCTTC. Full variable domain (outside the CDR3, taken from reference TRBV7-2 and TRBJ1-2): GAGVSQSPSNKVTEKGKDVELRCDPISGHTALYWYRQSLGQGLEFLIYFQGNSAPDKSGLPSDRFSAERTGGSVSTLTIQRTQQEDSAVYLCASSLDRSLAYGYTFGSGTRLTVV.

This chain links TRBV19 with TRBJ1-3; D gene ambiguous. Trimming shortened V by 3 bases and J by 1 base, and 10 bases separated the two germline ends. The CDR3 totals 15 residues. The germline V gene has CDR1 LNHDA and CDR2 SQIVND (reference sequence). CDR3 nucleotides: TGTGCCAGTAGTATTGGCAGCCCTTCTGGAAACACCATATATTTT. Translated: CASSIGSPSGNTIYF.

CDR3 protein: CASSLYRDEQFF. CDR3 coding DNA: TGCGCCAGCAGCTTGTACAGGGATGAGCAGTTCTTC. The chain joins TRBV5-1 to TRBJ2-1; TRBD1 is a possible D gene (6 bases). This CDR3 has 12 amino acids. CDR1 is SGHRS and CDR2 is YFSETQ in the germline V gene. Between the trimmed V and J ends, which lost 1 base and 8 bases, there was a span of 7 bases.